The subject of this entry is one TCR beta chain. No cognate antigen has been identified for it. No clone much larger than this one lies a single base away; base qualities are absent. This entry is derived from a study of regulatory dendritic cells for organ transplantation (dated by TCRdb to the late 2010s). With regard to the full study: Sorted naive and memory CD4+ and CD8+ T cells had their TCRbeta repertoires sequenced both before and after allostimulation with either regulatory or mature dendritic cells.

What the authors observed across the whole study: Sequencing was done in only a couple of subjects, and the authors reported considerable heterogeneity between individuals in the alloreactive memory CD8+ T cell pool. Highly diverse repertoires were observed in naive CD4+ and CD8+ T cells, whereas lower diversity was observed in memory cells, and the most oligoclonal repertoires were found in memory CD8+ cells. Among the resting subsets, the most alloreactive TCR clonotypes were found in memory CD8+ T cells. Allostimulation expanded memory CD8+ clones in both subjects, but regulatory dendritic cells appeared to induce more limited expansion than mature dendritic cells.

FACS was used to sort CD4+ or CD8+ cells into naive T cells, defined as CD45RA+, and memory T cells, defined as CD45RO+. The T cells used for TCR sequencing were obtained from a couple of healthy control subjects. For the mixed lymphocyte reactions, sorted T cell subsets left unstimulated acted as baseline controls. The Qiagen DNeasy Blood & Tissue Kit was used for extraction of genomic DNA. Trimming takes 2 bases from V and 2 bases from J, and the germline ends sit 13 bases apart. The germline V gene encodes CDR1 SQVTM and CDR2 ANQGSEA. Including the terminal cysteine and phenylalanine, the CDR3 comprises 14 residues. The entry retains the CDR3 DNA only, 42 bases that are in frame from base 1. The TCRbeta CDR3 regions were amplified in a multiplexed two-step PCR with Vbeta-specific forward primers and Jbeta-specific reverse primers. TCRbeta libraries were sequenced on an Illumina instrument through the immunoSEQ service. Regarding the original processing steps: IMGT annotation was used to assign V, D and J genes, and synthetic CDR3 analogues were used to correct the counts for multiplex PCR bias. In the immunoSEQ Analyzer, repertoire clonality was calculated as one minus the normalized Shannon entropy. Fisher's exact test with Benjamini-Hochberg false discovery rate control was used to define clonal expansion, with two-tailed P<0.01. TCRdb carries this immuneACCESS record with in-frame sequences only. Its versions omit some clonotypes, under half of them owing to an unresolved V gene in the studies checked, with the rest unexplained. V, J and clone size were drawn from that table, and D and trimming were deduced from the DNA. This sample holds about 38,000 clones; 75% to 95% were observed only once. The ten largest clones capture over 0.095% of the sample.

This chain is built from TRBV29-1 and TRBJ2-7; matching of 6 bases hints at TRBD2 as the D gene. The source of this sequence is a human donor in good health. The sample consisted of naive CD8+ T cells from blood. The sample's cell subset or site label is to be understood as: CD45RA+ naive T cells. The nucleotide sequence is TGCAGCGTTGAAAGTGGAGGGCAACCCTACGAGCAGTACTTC. Translated, this is CSVESGGQPYEQYF.